This TCR beta chain was recovered during a study of blood T cell dynamics during melanoma immunotherapy. Some clones are missing from TCRdb's copy, which holds only in-frame ones; the method was immunoSEQ multiplex PCR. The sample includes 7,000 or so clones, about 86% of them seen just once. This clone was counted once. What it binds is unknown. Findings and limits, study-wide: Unlike progressors, later disease-control patients had W3 repertoires gaining clonality or diversity.

Time point meaning: pre-treatment baseline. The source of this sequence is a human donor with melanoma. Sequences were derived from blood, sampled from a patient treated with checkpoint blockade.

In DNA, the CDR3 is TGTGCCAGCAGCTTGATCCCTTGGAGTAAAGAGTTCTTC. Amino acids: CASSLIPWSKEFF. The chain links TRBV7-7 to TRBJ2-1; unclear D gene. Deletions cut 3 bases from V and 14 bases from J, with 17 bases between. CDR3 length: 13 amino acids. CDR1 and CDR2 from the germline V gene are SSHAT and FNYEAQ (reference sequence).